This T cell receptor beta chain came from a study of T cells after yellow fever vaccination. Study at large: Preparing low-cell-number fractions relied on SMART-Seq v4 Ultra Low Input.

This CDR3 region has 15 residues. After removal of 0 bases from V and 3 bases from J, the junction contained 2 bases not matched to a gene. Germline CDR1 reads MNHEY; CDR2 reads SVGEGT. A process of 5'RACE template switching, which added a universal primer site and UMIs, was used to make TCR cDNA. TCRdb recomputed calls from the 5' RACE reads with MiXCR, one row per CDR3 protein. This sample has 350,000 to 550,000 distinct CDR3 sequences, with around 19% found just once. Study-level findings and limits: Re-detected after boosting: most primary clones, 95% to 98% of CD4 and roughly 88% of CD8. Abundant clonotypes (contaminants from the bulk population) could be present in FACS-sorted repertoires.

Of note for this clonotype: Its antigen is still unknown.

This TCR was recovered from a young man who received the YFV17D yellow fever vaccine. J is TRBJ2-7 and V is TRBV6-2 or TRBV6-3; 10 nucleotides match TRBD2. This specimen consisted of PBMCs, obtained before the yellow fever booster vaccination. This chain's CDR3 is CASSYSSGGNYEQYV. In DNA, the CDR3 is TGTGCCAGCAGTTACTCTAGCGGGGGGAACTACGAGCAGTACGTC.